The 8 T cell receptor beta chains below were found in one sample sequenced in a study of blood T cell repertoires in COVID-19. The method was immunoSEQ multiplex PCR; TCRdb's version includes in-frame clones alone and lacks a portion of them. In the table there are roughly 28,000 clones, around nine tenths of which are singletons. Sample: peripheral blood. Every receptor here comes from a human donor in a cohort sampled during active COVID-19.

This chain uses TRBV5-1 with TRBJ2-7; 11 bases are shared with TRBD1. J lost 6 bases, V lost 4 bases, and 6 bases had no gene match. Germline loops: CDR1 SGHRS, CDR2 YFSETQ. CDR3 length equals 14 residues. CDR3 sequence (DNA): TGCGCCAGCAGCGGCGGACAGGGGGCCTCCGAGCAGTACTTC. Translating it yields CASSGGQGASEQYF.

The chain combines TRBV5-4 with TRBJ2-7, with 9 bases fitting TRBD1. Losses at the gene ends were 3 bases for V and 1 base for J; bases not matched to a gene: 5. Germline CDR1 reads SGHNT; CDR2 reads YYREEE (reference sequence). The CDR3 totals 15 residues. CDR3 region: CASSSGQGPSYEQYF. DNA of the CDR3: TGTGCCAGCAGCTCGGGACAGGGCCCTTCCTACGAGCAGTACTTC. Combining the CDR3 with reference TRBV5-4 and TRBJ2-7 gives the whole variable domain ETGVTQSPTHLIKTRGQQVTLRCSSQSGHNTVSWYQQALGQGPQFIFQYYREEENGRGNFPPRFSGLQFPNYSSELNVNALELDDSALYLCASSSGQGPSYEQYFGPGTRLTVT.

The CDR3 protein is CASSLEASGAYNEQFF. DNA of the CDR3: TGCGCCAGCAGCTTGGAAGCTAGTGGCGCTTACAATGAGCAGTTCTTC. This chain joins TRBV5-1 and TRBJ2-1; D not certain. V gave up 0 bases and J gave up 4 bases, with 14 bases separating them. Per germline, CDR1 SGHRS and CDR2 YFSETQ. The CDR3 runs to 16 residues.

The CDR3 coding sequence is TGTGCCAGCAGCCAAGCCCTTCTGAAGGGGGTGGCGCAGTACTTC. Its protein is CASSQALLKGVAQYF. The rearrangement uses TRBV3-1 (or the pseudogene TRBV3-2) and TRBJ2-7; a possible D gene is TRBD1 (6 bases). This CDR3 is built from 15 residues. V was cut by 1 base and J by 9 bases, with 19 bases left in between. The germline CDR1 and CDR2 sequences are LGHDT and YNNKEL (reference sequence).

The CDR3 DNA reads as TGTGCCAGCAGCTCGGGGCTAGCGTTTGAGCAGTTCTTC. It specifies CASSSGLAFEQFF. The genes are TRBV5-4 and TRBJ2-1; tentative D call: TRBD2 (6 bases). V was clipped by 3 bases and J by 9 bases, with 13 bases between them. There are 13 residues in the CDR3. The germline gives CDR1 SGHNT, CDR2 YYREEE (reference sequence).

Comment on this clone: Mismatch with germline at one junction end may stem from a read error. The V gene is TRBV6-6, the J gene TRBJ2-3; 10 positions match TRBD2. The CDR3 consists of 13 residues. Germline CDR1 MNHNY, CDR2 SVGAGI (reference sequence). The CDR3 DNA is TGTGCCAGCAGCAACGCAGCCCTAGCGGGGGCCTCATTT. This sequence encodes CASSNAALAGASF.

This chain links TRBV27 with TRBJ2-5, with 7 bases identical to TRBD1. After removal of 3 bases from V and 1 base from J, the junction contained 17 bases not matched to a gene. CDR1 and CDR2 (germline): MNHEY, SMNVEV (reference sequence). The CDR3 length is 19 residues. In nucleotides, the CDR3 is TGTGCCAGCAGTTTGTACGGTGTCGGGACAGCTGCCACCCAAGAGACCCAGTACTTC. Translation gives CASSLYGVGTAATQETQYF.

The chain employs TRBV28 and TRBJ2-7; 10 bases map to TRBD1. Germline CDR1 MDHEN, CDR2 SYDVKM. J gave up 5 bases and V 5 bases, and 9 bases lay outside the gene matches. The CDR3 sequence is 15 residues long. The CDR3 spells CASSAHGTGVHEQYF. The CDR3 DNA sequence: TGTGCCAGCAGTGCCCACGGGACAGGGGTACACGAGCAGTACTTC.